A single sample gave rise to the 25 T cell receptor beta chains below, sequenced in a study of post-analysis software for immune sequencing data. Findings of the study overall: Patients carried roughly 5 TRBV segments more frequently than controls did, and TRBV5-6, TRBV5-1 and TRBV20-1 were among them.

Unique molecular identifiers tagged the TCR beta cDNA libraries. TCRdb ran MiXCR on the PCR reads and lists one entry per CDR3 protein. The sample lists almost 700,000 distinct CDR3 sequences; approximately 59% were seen once. These receptors lack a known antigen. Source material: blood. These TCRs come from a girl aged 2 to 9 with multiple sclerosis.

This clonotype was counted only a few times. This chain links TRBV7-8 with TRBJ1-2; a possible D gene is TRBD1 (5 bases). V was shortened by 4 bases and J by 5 bases, with 14 bases between the two germline ends. CDR3 length: 14 amino acids. In germline, CDR1 is SGHVS, CDR2 FQNEAQ. Here the CDR3 DNA reads TGTGCCAGCAGCTCCCTGGGGCGGTCATATGGCTACACCTTC. It specifies CASSSLGRSYGYTF.

This clonotype is a singleton in its sample. The chain links TRBV5-1 to TRBJ1-4; possible D gene TRBD1, 6 bases. Trimming removed 5 bases from V and 3 bases from J, with 8 bases in between. Per germline, CDR1 SGHRS and CDR2 YFSETQ. The CDR3 extends over 13 amino acids. CDR3 region: CASRKGANEKLFF. Here the CDR3 DNA reads TGCGCCAGCAGAAAGGGGGCTAATGAAAAACTGTTTTTT. The entire variable domain, with the rest obtained from reference TRBV5-1 and TRBJ1-4, is as follows: KAGVTQTPRYLIKTRGQQVTLSCSPISGHRSVSWYQQTPGQGLQFLFEYFSETQRNKGNFPGRFSGRQFSNSRSEMNVSTLELGDSALYLCASRKGANEKLFFGSGTQLSVL.

The chain has TRBV7-6 and TRBJ2-5; D may be TRBD2 (5 bases). This CDR3 region has 15 residues. V was clipped by 1 base and J by 5 bases, with 14 bases between them. Germline CDR1 and CDR2: SGHVS and FNYEAQ. The CDR3 region has the DNA TGTGCCAGCAGCTTAGTTACCCGGGGAAGGGAGACCCAGTACTTC. It is translated as CASSLVTRGRETQYF. The complete variable domain, with remaining parts taken from reference TRBV7-6 and TRBJ2-5, reads GAGVSQSPRYKVTKRGQDVALRCDPISGHVSLYWYRQALGQGPEFLTYFNYEAQQDKSGLPNDRFSAERPEGSISTLTIQRTEQRDSAMYRCASSLVTRGRETQYFGPGTRLLVL.

The genes are TRBV20-1 and TRBJ2-3; 9 nucleotides line up with TRBD2. Germline V gene sequence: CDR1 DFQATT, CDR2 SNEGSKA (reference sequence). With 6 bases clipped from V and 4 bases from J, the junction kept 11 bases outside the gene matches. CDR3 size: 15 residues. The CDR3 is CSADKREDGADTQYF. CDR3 in DNA: TGCAGTGCAGATAAGCGGGAGGATGGTGCAGATACGCAGTATTTT.

This chain links TRBV20-1 with TRBJ1-6, with a weak D call TRBD1 (6 bases). Germline CDR1 is DFQATT and CDR2 is SNEGSKA (reference sequence). The V end was cut by 0 bases, the J end by 7 bases, with 19 bases between. This CDR3 comprises 17 residues. The CDR3 DNA reads as TGCAGTGCTAGAGAGGGGGCGGTGTTTCGGGAGAATTCACCCCTCCACTTT. This sequence encodes CSAREGAVFRENSPLHF.

The chain employs TRBV7-2 and TRBJ2-1; D is possibly TRBD1 or TRBD2 (5 bases each). Per germline, CDR1 SGHTA and CDR2 FQGNSA. This CDR3 is built from 12 residues. V was clipped by 3 bases and J by 15 bases, with 15 bases between them. CDR3 sequence (DNA): TGTGCCAGCAGCTTGGGGACCCCGGAAGTGTTCTTC. Its protein product is CASSLGTPEVFF.

Here the CDR3 DNA reads TGTGCCACCAGCAGAGATACGGTTGCGGGAGAGACCCAGTACTTC. Protein product: CATSRDTVAGETQYF. V and J are TRBV15 and TRBJ2-5; D possibly corresponds to TRBD2 (5 bases). CDR1 and CDR2 from the germline V gene are LNHNV and YYDKDF (reference sequence). V dropped 0 bases and J dropped 4 bases, with 12 bases sitting between them. This CDR3 region has 15 residues.

This clonotype appeared a few times. The V gene is TRBV20-1, the J gene TRBJ2-1, with D possibly being TRBD1 (6 bases). The CDR3 length is 12 residues. V lost 0 bases to trimming and J lost 7 bases, with 7 bases between them. CDR1 and CDR2 (germline): DFQATT, SNEGSKA (reference sequence). The DNA of the CDR3 is TGCAGTGCTAGAGATCAGGGGAATGAGCAGTTCTTC. Translation gives CSARDQGNEQFF.

This clonotype was seen a single time. The chain combines TRBV29-1 with TRBJ2-1; D tentatively reads TRBD1 or TRBD2 (5 bases each). The germline V gene has CDR1 SQVTM and CDR2 ANQGSEA. Trimming stripped 3 bases from V and 0 bases from J, with 24 bases between. This CDR3 has 19 residues. CDR3 sequence reads: CSVESGIASRGNSYNEQFF. The CDR3 region has the DNA TGCAGCGTTGAGTCGGGGATAGCGTCGAGGGGAAACTCCTACAATGAGCAGTTCTTC.

This chain connects TRBV7-2 to TRBJ2-1; TRBD2 matches 13 bases. This CDR3 spans 16 amino acids. Germline CDR1 SGHTA, CDR2 FQGNSA. V trimming: 8 bases; J trimming: 0 bases; junction bases outside the gene matches: 4. CDR3 coding DNA: TGTGCCAGCCTGGGACTAGCGGGAAGCTCCTACAATGAGCAGTTCTTC. It translates to CASLGLAGSSYNEQFF. Together with reference TRBV7-2 and TRBJ2-1, the CDR3 gives the full variable domain: GAGVSQSPSNKVTEKGKDVELRCDPISGHTALYWYRQSLGQGLEFLIYFQGNSAPDKSGLPSDRFSAERTGGSVSTLTIQRTQQEDSAVYLCASLGLAGSSYNEQFFGPGTRLTVL.

This sequence joins TRBV6-6 and TRBJ2-7; D possibly corresponds to TRBD2 (5 bases). This CDR3 region has 14 residues. Trimming cost V 4 bases and J 2 bases, with 12 bases left between them. From germline, CDR1 is MNHNY and CDR2 SVGAGI (reference sequence). The CDR3 loop reads CASSSPDLAYEQYF. The CDR3 region has the DNA TGTGCCAGCAGTTCCCCGGACTTAGCCTACGAGCAGTACTTC.

The chain uses TRBV5-1 and TRBJ2-7, with TRBD2 matching over 7 bases. Germline-derived CDR1 and CDR2 are SGHRS and YFSETQ. The CDR3 has 14 residues. J was trimmed by 4 bases and V by 4 bases; bases with no gene match: 8. CDR3 DNA: TGCGCCAGCAGCGCGGGACTACAGGTATACGAGCAGTACTTC. Its protein is CASSAGLQVYEQYF. The full variable domain, rest sourced from reference TRBV5-1 and TRBJ2-7, is KAGVTQTPRYLIKTRGQQVTLSCSPISGHRSVSWYQQTPGQGLQFLFEYFSETQRNKGNFPGRFSGRQFSNSRSEMNVSTLELGDSALYLCASSAGLQVYEQYFGPGTRLTVT.

CDR3 DNA: TGTGCCAGCAGGATGCTGGACAGACGTACCGGGGAGCTGTTTTTT. This encodes CASRMLDRRTGELFF. The rearrangement links TRBV28 to TRBJ2-2; weak D call: TRBD1 (6 bases). This CDR3 spans 15 amino acids. Between the trimmed V and J ends, which lost 6 bases and 5 bases, there was a span of 16 bases. CDR1 is MDHEN, CDR2 SYDVKM, per germline.

The chain links TRBV3-1 to TRBJ2-1; 9 nucleotides align to TRBD1. Germline values: CDR1 LGHDT, CDR2 YNNKEL (reference sequence). CDR3 length equals 15 residues. J gave up 9 bases and V 6 bases, and 12 bases lay outside the gene matches. The CDR3, as DNA: TGTGCCAGCAGTCCCTCGGGGACAGGGTTCGGTGAGCAGTTCTTC. Its translation is CASSPSGTGFGEQFF.

The chain recombines TRBV20-1 with TRBJ2-7; D ambiguous. Per germline, CDR1 DFQATT and CDR2 SNEGSKA (reference sequence). The CDR3 extends over 10 amino acids. With 0 bases removed from V and 5 bases from J, the gap between germline ends came to 2 bases. CDR3 nucleotides: TGCAGTGCTAGAGATGACGAGCAGTACTTC. Translating gives CSARDDEQYF.

This chain connects TRBV5-1 to TRBJ2-2; D is undetermined. Germline CDR1 SGHRS, CDR2 YFSETQ. CDR3 size: 15 residues. Trimming cost V 3 bases and J 1 base, with 10 bases left between them. The CDR3 DNA reads as TGCGCCAGCAGCTCGGCAGACCAGAACACCGGGGAGCTGTTTTTT. This translates into CASSSADQNTGELFF. Full variable domain (rest looked up from reference TRBV5-1 and TRBJ2-2): KAGVTQTPRYLIKTRGQQVTLSCSPISGHRSVSWYQQTPGQGLQFLFEYFSETQRNKGNFPGRFSGRQFSNSRSEMNVSTLELGDSALYLCASSSADQNTGELFFGEGSRLTVL.

The sample holds a few counts of this clonotype. The junction departs from germline at one end; a sequencing error may be responsible. This rearrangement joins TRBV11-2 to TRBJ2-5; 8 positions match TRBD1. CDR1 is SGHAT and CDR2 is FQNNGV in the germline V gene. This CDR3 comprises 15 residues. Here the CDR3 DNA reads TGTGCCAGCAGTTTAGGACAGGGTGGGCAAGAGACCCAGTACTTC. This codes for CASSLGQGGQETQYF.

This clonotype appeared a few times. V gene TRBV5-1 combines with J gene TRBJ2-4; 7 nucleotides align to TRBD2. The last part of the DNA fits TRBJ2-7 better; the J call may be wrong. This CDR3 contains 15 residues. Germline V lookup: CDR1 SGHRS, CDR2 YFSETQ. This CDR3 is CASSLGGGQVYEQYF. The CDR3 DNA sequence: TGCGCCAGCAGCTTGGGGGGGGGTCAGGTCTACGAGCAGTACTTC.

This chain connects TRBV6-6 to TRBJ2-7; a possible D gene is TRBD2 (5 bases). V dropped 0 bases and J dropped 3 bases, with 9 bases sitting between them. Germline assignment: CDR1 MNHNY and CDR2 SVGAGI (reference sequence). The CDR3 runs 14 residues. CDR3 sequence: CASSYSRANYEQYF. The CDR3 DNA sequence: TGTGCCAGCAGTTACTCGCGGGCCAACTACGAGCAGTACTTC.

The V call is TRBV4-2, the J call TRBJ2-1; D may be TRBD2 (5 bases). Germline-derived CDR1 and CDR2 are LGHNA and YNFKEQ. The V and J ends lost 4 bases and 9 bases respectively, with 16 bases between them. The length of the CDR3 is 14 residues. The CDR3 here is CASSPIRGGGEQFF. The CDR3 DNA sequence: TGTGCCAGCAGCCCGATCCGAGGAGGCGGTGAGCAGTTCTTC.

The rearrangement joins TRBV4-2 to TRBJ2-1, with 10 bases aligning to TRBD1. The germline V gene encodes CDR1 LGHNA and CDR2 YNFKEQ. With V trimmed by 1 base and J by 7 bases, 7 bases remained unmatched. This CDR3 has 16 residues. The CDR3 spells CASSQAGGQGGNEQFF. The CDR3 DNA is TGTGCCAGCAGCCAAGCGGGAGGACAGGGGGGAAATGAGCAGTTCTTC.

V usage is TRBV5-1 and J usage is TRBJ2-4; 7 bases match TRBD2. TRBJ2-7 explains the end of the DNA better; the J call may be wrong. The CDR3 runs to 14 residues. Per the germline V gene, CDR1 is SGHRS and CDR2 is YFSETQ. The CDR3, as DNA: TGCGCCAGCAGCTTCGGACTAGATACCGACGAGCAGTACTTC. It translates to CASSFGLDTDEQYF.

This chain connects TRBV9 to TRBJ1-2; a weak D match, TRBD1 (5 bases). V lost 0 bases and J 4 bases, leaving 10 bases between the germline ends. This CDR3 spans 14 amino acids. The germline V gene encodes CDR1 SGDLS and CDR2 YYNGEE. CDR3 loop: CASSVDHRTYGYTF. The DNA for the CDR3 is TGTGCCAGCAGCGTAGATCACAGGACCTATGGCTACACCTTC.

The V and J genes are TRBV12-5 and TRBJ2-5; 8 nucleotides match TRBD2. The J segment lost 5 bases and the V segment lost 6 bases, leaving 5 bases of the junction unmatched. The CDR3 runs to 13 residues. CDR1 is LGHNT and CDR2 is FRNRAP in the germline V gene. The chain's CDR3 is CASGRAGAETQYF. DNA of the CDR3: TGTGCTAGTGGGAGAGCGGGGGCCGAGACCCAGTACTTC.

The rearrangement links TRBV21-1 to TRBJ2-7; the D call of TRBD2 is as the table states it, not checked on the DNA. TRBV21-1 is classified as a pseudogene. The CDR3 has 17 amino acids. In DNA form, the CDR3 reads TGTGCCAGCAGCAAGAAAGCGGGAGACGCCAGCTCCTACGAGCAGTACTTC. This encodes CASSKKAGDASSYEQYF.